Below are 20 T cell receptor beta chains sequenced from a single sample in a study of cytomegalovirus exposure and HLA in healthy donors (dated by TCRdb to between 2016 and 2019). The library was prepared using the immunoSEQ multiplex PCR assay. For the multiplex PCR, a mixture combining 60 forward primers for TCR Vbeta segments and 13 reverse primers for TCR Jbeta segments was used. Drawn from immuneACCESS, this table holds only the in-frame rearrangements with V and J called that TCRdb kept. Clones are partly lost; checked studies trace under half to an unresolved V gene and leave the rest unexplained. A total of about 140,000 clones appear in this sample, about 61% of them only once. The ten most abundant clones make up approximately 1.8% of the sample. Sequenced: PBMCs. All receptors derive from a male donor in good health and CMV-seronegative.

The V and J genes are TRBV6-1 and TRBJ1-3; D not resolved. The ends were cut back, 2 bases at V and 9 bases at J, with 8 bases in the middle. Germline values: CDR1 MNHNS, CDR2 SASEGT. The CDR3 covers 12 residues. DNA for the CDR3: TGTGCCAGCAGTGAAATTACGGTCACCATATATTTT. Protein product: CASSEITVTIYF.

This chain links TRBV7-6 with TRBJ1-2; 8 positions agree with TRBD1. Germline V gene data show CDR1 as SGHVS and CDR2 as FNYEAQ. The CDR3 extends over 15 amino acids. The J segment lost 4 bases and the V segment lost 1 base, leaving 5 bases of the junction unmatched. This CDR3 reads CASSLEAGGGYGYTF. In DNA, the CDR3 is TGTGCCAGCAGCTTAGAGGCAGGGGGCGGCTATGGCTACACCTTC.

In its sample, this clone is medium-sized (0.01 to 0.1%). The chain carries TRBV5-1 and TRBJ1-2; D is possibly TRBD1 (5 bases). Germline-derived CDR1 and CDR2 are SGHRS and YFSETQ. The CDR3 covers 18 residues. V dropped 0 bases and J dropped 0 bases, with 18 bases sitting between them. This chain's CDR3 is CASSLGTAGQGANYGYTF. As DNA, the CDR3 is TGCGCCAGCAGCTTGGGTACCGCAGGGCAAGGAGCTAACTATGGCTACACCTTC.

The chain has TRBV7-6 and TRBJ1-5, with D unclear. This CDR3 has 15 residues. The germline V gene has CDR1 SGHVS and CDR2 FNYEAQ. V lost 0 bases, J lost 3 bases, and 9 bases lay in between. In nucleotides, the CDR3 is TGTGCCAGCAGCTTAGCGCCGGGGTTCAATCAGCCCCAGCATTTT. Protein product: CASSLAPGFNQPQHF.

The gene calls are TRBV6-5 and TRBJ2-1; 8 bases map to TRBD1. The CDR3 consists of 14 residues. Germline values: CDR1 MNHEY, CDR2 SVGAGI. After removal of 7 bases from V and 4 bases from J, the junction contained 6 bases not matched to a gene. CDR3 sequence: CASTQGQEYNEQFF. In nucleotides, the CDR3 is TGTGCCAGCACCCAGGGACAGGAGTACAATGAGCAGTTCTTC.

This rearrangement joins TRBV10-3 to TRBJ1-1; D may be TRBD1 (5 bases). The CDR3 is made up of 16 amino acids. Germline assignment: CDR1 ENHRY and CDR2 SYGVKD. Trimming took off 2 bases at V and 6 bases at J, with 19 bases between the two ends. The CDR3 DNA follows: TGTGCCATCAGTGAGGGGGGGAGACATCCGAGCCCTGAAGCTTTCTTT. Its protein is CAISEGGRHPSPEAFF.

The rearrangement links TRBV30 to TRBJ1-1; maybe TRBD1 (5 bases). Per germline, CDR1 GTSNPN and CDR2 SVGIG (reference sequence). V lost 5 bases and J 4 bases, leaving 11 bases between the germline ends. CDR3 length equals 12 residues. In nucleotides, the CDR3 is TGTGCCTGGGGGGCCATCGGCACTGAAGCTTTCTTT. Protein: CAWGAIGTEAFF.

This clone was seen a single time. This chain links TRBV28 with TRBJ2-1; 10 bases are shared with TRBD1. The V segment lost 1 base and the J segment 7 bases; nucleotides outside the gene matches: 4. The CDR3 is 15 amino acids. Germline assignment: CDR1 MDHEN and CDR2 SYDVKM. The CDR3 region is CASSLLGTGENEQFF. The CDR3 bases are TGTGCCAGCAGTTTATTAGGGACAGGGGAAAATGAGCAGTTCTTC.

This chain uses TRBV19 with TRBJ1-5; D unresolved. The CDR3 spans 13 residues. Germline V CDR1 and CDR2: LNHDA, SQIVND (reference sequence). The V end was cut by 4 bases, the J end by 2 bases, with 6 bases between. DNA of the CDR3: TGTGCCAGTAGTAACAGCCGCAATCAGCCCCAGCATTTT. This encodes CASSNSRNQPQHF.

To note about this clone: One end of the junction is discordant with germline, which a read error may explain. The CDR3 here is CASSLVYGTEGYPF. The CDR3 region has the DNA TGCGCCAGCAGCTTGGTATACGGGACAGAGGGCTACCCCTTC. The V call is TRBV5-1, the J call TRBJ1-2; 7 bases match TRBD1. This CDR3 is built from 14 residues. The germline V gene has CDR1 SGHRS and CDR2 YFSETQ.

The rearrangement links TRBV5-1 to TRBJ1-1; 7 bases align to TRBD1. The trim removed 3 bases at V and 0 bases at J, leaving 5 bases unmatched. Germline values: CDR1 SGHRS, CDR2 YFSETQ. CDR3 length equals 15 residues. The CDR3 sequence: CASSSTGPVNTEAFF. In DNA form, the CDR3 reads TGCGCCAGCAGCTCGACAGGGCCCGTGAACACTGAAGCTTTCTTT.

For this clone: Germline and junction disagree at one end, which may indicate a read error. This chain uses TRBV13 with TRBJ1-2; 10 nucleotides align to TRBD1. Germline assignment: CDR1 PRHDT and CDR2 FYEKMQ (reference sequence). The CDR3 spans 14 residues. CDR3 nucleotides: TGTGCCAGCAGCTTGGACAGGGGGAACTATGGCTACCCCTTC. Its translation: CASSLDRGNYGYPF.

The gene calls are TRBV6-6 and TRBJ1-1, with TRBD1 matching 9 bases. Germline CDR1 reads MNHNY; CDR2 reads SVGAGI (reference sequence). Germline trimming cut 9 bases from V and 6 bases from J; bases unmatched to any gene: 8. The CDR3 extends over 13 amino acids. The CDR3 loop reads CASYTGGASEAFF. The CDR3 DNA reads TGTGCCAGTTATACAGGGGGCGCGTCTGAAGCTTTCTTT.

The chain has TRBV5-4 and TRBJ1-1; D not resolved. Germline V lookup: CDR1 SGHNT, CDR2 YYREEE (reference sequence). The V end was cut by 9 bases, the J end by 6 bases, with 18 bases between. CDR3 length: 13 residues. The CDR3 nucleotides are TGTGCCATCAAAGGTTCCGGGAGTCCTGAAGCTTTCTTT. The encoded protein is CAIKGSGSPEAFF.

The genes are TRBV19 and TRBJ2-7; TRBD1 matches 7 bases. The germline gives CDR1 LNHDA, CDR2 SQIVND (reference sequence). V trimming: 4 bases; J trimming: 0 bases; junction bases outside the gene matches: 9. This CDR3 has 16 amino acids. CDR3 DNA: TGTGCCAGTAGTAGACGAACAGGGGAAGCCTCCTACGAGCAGTACTTC. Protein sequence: CASSRRTGEASYEQYF.

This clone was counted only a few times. The CDR3 sequence is CASAAGTGVEGETQYF. DNA of the CDR3: TGTGCCAGTGCCGCAGGGACAGGGGTGGAGGGAGAGACCCAGTACTTC. This rearrangement joins TRBV19 to TRBJ2-5; 10 bases align to TRBD1. The CDR3 runs to 16 residues. Trimming cost V 8 bases and J 4 bases; bases outside gene matches: 13. Per germline, CDR1 LNHDA and CDR2 SQIVND (reference sequence).

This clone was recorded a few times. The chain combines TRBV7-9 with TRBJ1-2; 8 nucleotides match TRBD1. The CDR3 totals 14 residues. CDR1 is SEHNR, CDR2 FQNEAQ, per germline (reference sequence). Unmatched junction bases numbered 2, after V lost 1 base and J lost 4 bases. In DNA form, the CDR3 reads TGTGCCAGCAGCTTAGTACAGGGGGGCTATGGCTACACCTTC. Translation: CASSLVQGGYGYTF.

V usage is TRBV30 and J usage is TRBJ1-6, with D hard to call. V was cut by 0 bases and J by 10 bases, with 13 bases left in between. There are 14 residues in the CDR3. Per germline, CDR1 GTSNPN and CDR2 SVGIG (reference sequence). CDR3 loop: CAWSVRGLWSPLHF. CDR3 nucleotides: TGTGCCTGGAGTGTTCGGGGTTTATGGTCACCCCTCCACTTT. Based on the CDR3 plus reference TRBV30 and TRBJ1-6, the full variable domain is SQTIHQWPATLVQPVGSPLSLECTVEGTSNPNLYWYRQAAGRGLQLLFYSVGIGQISSEVPQNLSASRPQDRQFILSSKKLLLSDSGFYLCAWSVRGLWSPLHFGNGTRLTVT.

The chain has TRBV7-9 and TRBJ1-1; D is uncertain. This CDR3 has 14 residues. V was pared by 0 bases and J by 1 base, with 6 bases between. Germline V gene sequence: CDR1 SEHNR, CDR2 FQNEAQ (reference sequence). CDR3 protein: CASSLAVRNTEAFF. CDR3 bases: TGTGCCAGCAGCTTAGCCGTGAGGAACACTGAAGCTTTCTTT.

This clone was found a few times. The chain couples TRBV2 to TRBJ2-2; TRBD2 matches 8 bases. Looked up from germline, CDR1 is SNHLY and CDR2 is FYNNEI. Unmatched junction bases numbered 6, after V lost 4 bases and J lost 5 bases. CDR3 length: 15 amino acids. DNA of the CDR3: TGTGCCAGCAGTGTATTAGCGGGGACGACCGGGGAGCTGTTTTTT. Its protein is CASSVLAGTTGELFF.